A selection of T cell receptor beta chains follows, all from one sample in a study of beta chain features in type 1 diabetes. The method was immunoSEQ multiplex PCR; TCRdb's version includes in-frame clones alone and lacks a portion of them. The sample has approximately 250,000 clones; roughly 13% are singletons. Sequencing input: naive CD4+ T cells from blood. Receptors originate from a woman between 35 and 50 years old in good health. CDR3s include the opening cysteine and the closing phenylalanine or tryptophan. The order of the fields is clone size, J gene, V gene, D gene, CDR3 DNA, CDR3 protein. A D gene is named only where the DNA matches it firmly. Clone size appears in some rows only: once, few, many, or a class for an expanded clone.

size: NA
J: TRBJ1-5
V: TRBV18
D: NA
DNA: TGTGCCAGCTCACCGGTTACCGTACAGGGAAATCAGCCCCAGCATTTT
CDR3: CASSPVTVQGNQPQHF

size: NA
J: TRBJ2-3
V: TRBV5-6
D: TRBD2
DNA: TGTGCCAGCAGCGGACTAGCGGGGAGGCGGGCGCAGTATTTT
CDR3: CASSGLAGRRAQYF

size: few
J: TRBJ1-5
V: TRBV18
D: NA
DNA: TGTGCCAGCTCAGCACAGGGAGGGAACAATCAGCCCCAGCATTTT
CDR3: CASSAQGGNNQPQHF

size: NA
J: TRBJ2-3
V: TRBV5-1
D: NA
DNA: TGCGCCAGCAGCTTGGCCGGGGGAAGCAGCACAGATACGCAGTATTTT
CDR3: CASSLAGGSSTDTQYF

size: NA
J: TRBJ2-3
V: TRBV18
D: NA
DNA: TGTGCCAGCTCACCTGTAGCAGGGATCACAGATACGCAGTATTTT
CDR3: CASSPVAGITDTQYF

size: few
J: TRBJ2-6
V: TRBV10-3
D: TRBD1
DNA: TGTGCCATCAGTGAGTCTAGGGGGCCTGGGGCCAACGTCCTGACTTTC
CDR3: CAISESRGPGANVLTF

size: NA
J: TRBJ1-3
V: TRBV5-4
D: TRBD1
DNA: TGTGCCAGCAGCTTGAGGACAGGCTACTCTGGAAACACCATATATTTT
CDR3: CASSLRTGYSGNTIYF

size: NA
J: TRBJ1-6
V: TRBV7-9
D: NA
DNA: TGTGCCAGCAGCTTACGGGGGAGACGGGAAAATTCACCCCTCCACTTT
CDR3: CASSLRGRRENSPLHF

size: NA
J: TRBJ1-1
V: TRBV7-9
D: TRBD1
DNA: TGTGCCAGCAGCTTAGCCGGGACAGTTAACACTGAAGCTTTCTTT
CDR3: CASSLAGTVNTEAFF

size: few
J: TRBJ1-1
V: TRBV7-2
D: NA
DNA: TGTGCCAGCAGCTTAGCCGGACTGTCGAACACTGAAGCTTTCTTT
CDR3: CASSLAGLSNTEAFF

size: NA
J: TRBJ1-4
V: TRBV11-2
D: TRBD1
DNA: TGTGCCAGCAGCTCCGGGACAGTTTTGGGCAATGAAAAACTGTTTTTT
CDR3: CASSSGTVLGNEKLFF

size: NA
J: TRBJ1-5
V: TRBV7-2
D: NA
DNA: TGTGCCAGCAGCTTAACCGGGACGGGAGGGCCGTTAGGCAATCAGCCCCAGCATTTT
CDR3: CASSLTGTGGPLGNQPQHF

size: NA
J: TRBJ2-5
V: TRBV6-6
D: NA
DNA: TGTGCCAGCACCCTAACTCTGGAGACCCAGTACTTC
CDR3: CASTLTLETQYF

size: NA
J: TRBJ1-2
V: TRBV20-1
D: NA
DNA: TGCAGTGCTATGTCCGGGTACGACTACACCTTC
CDR3: CSAMSGYDYTF

size: NA
J: TRBJ2-7
V: TRBV4-1
D: NA
DNA: TGCGCCAGCAGCCAAGATGCGGGCCTCGAGCAGTACTTC
CDR3: CASSQDAGLEQYF

size: few
J: TRBJ1-1
V: TRBV9
D: NA
DNA: TGTGCCAGCAGCGCCGACAGTATGAACACTGAAGCTTTCTTT
CDR3: CASSADSMNTEAFF

size: few
J: TRBJ2-2
V: TRBV5-1
D: TRBD1
DNA: TGCGCCAGTACACAGGGGACAGTGGACACCGGGGAGCTGTTTTTT
CDR3: CASTQGTVDTGELFF

size: few
J: TRBJ2-7
V: TRBV5-4
D: TRBD1
DNA: TGTGCCAGCAGCCGGGACAGGGACAACGAGCAGTACTTC
CDR3: CASSRDRDNEQYF

size: NA
J: TRBJ1-2
V: TRBV5-4
D: TRBD1
DNA: TGTGCCAGCAGCACCGGACAGGGTACCACCTATGGCTACACCTTC
CDR3: CASSTGQGTTYGYTF

size: NA
J: TRBJ2-3
V: TRBV9
D: TRBD2
DNA: TGTGCCAGCAGCCGTAGCGGGGGCCCGCCAGATACGCAGTATTTT
CDR3: CASSRSGGPPDTQYF

size: few
J: TRBJ2-5
V: TRBV2
D: NA
DNA: TGTGCCAGCGAGGGGGGGGTGAAAGAGACCCAGTACTTC
CDR3: CASEGGVKETQYF

size: NA
J: TRBJ1-2
V: TRBV6-5
D: NA
DNA: TGTGCCAGCAAAACGGGAATCTATGGCTACACCTTC
CDR3: CASKTGIYGYTF

size: few
J: TRBJ1-2
V: TRBV9
D: NA
DNA: TGTGCCAGCAGCGTAGTAGACACTTTAAACTATGGCTACACCTTC
CDR3: CASSVVDTLNYGYTF

size: few
J: TRBJ2-5
V: TRBV19
D: NA
DNA: TGTGCCAGTAGCCTCCGGACAGTAAGGCACGAGACCCAGTACTTC
CDR3: CASSLRTVRHETQYF

size: few
J: TRBJ2-1
V: TRBV5-4
D: TRBD2
DNA: TGTGCCAGCAGCCCGAGGCAACTAGCGGGGGCCTACAATGAGCAGTTCTTC
CDR3: CASSPRQLAGAYNEQFF

size: few
J: TRBJ2-2
V: TRBV15
D: TRBD1
DNA: TGTGCCACCAGCAGGGAACAGGGGTTCGGGGAGCTGTTTTTT
CDR3: CATSREQGFGELFF

size: NA
J: TRBJ1-2
V: TRBV19
D: NA
DNA: TGTGCCAGTAGTATTGGGTCAGGGTCCTATGGCTACACCTTC
CDR3: CASSIGSGSYGYTF

size: NA
J: TRBJ1-2
V: TRBV25-1
D: NA
DNA: TGTGCCAGCAGTACTACTAACTATGGCTACACCTTC
CDR3: CASSTTNYGYTF